Shown below are 27 T cell receptor beta chains from a single sample sequenced in a study of blood T cell repertoires in COVID-19. Libraries were prepared by immunoSEQ multiplex PCR; TCRdb keeps only in-frame clonotypes and omits some of them. The table lists tens of thousands of clones, about four fifths of them singletons, with over 25% in the top ten. Sequencing was done on a sample of peripheral blood. These receptors were obtained from a woman older than 75 with active or convalescent COVID-19.

This clone was detected only a few times. This chain uses TRBV5-4 with TRBJ2-1; TRBD2 matches at 15 bases. Germline trimming cut 4 bases from V and 0 bases from J; bases unmatched to any gene: 5. Looked up from germline, CDR1 is SGHNT and CDR2 is YYREEE (reference sequence). The CDR3 is 18 residues long. CDR3 nucleotides: TGTGCCAGCAGCCCGGGACTAGCGGGGGGATTCTCCTACAATGAGCAGTTCTTC. It encodes CASSPGLAGGFSYNEQFF. Based on the CDR3 plus reference TRBV5-4 and TRBJ2-1, the full variable domain is ETGVTQSPTHLIKTRGQQVTLRCSSQSGHNTVSWYQQALGQGPQFIFQYYREEENGRGNFPPRFSGLQFPNYSSELNVNALELDDSALYLCASSPGLAGGFSYNEQFFGPGTRLTVL.

DNA of the CDR3: TGTGCCAGCACGGGGGGCTACCCTGGGGAGCAGTACTTC. Amino acid sequence: CASTGGYPGEQYF. The J gene is TRBJ2-7, the V gene TRBV7-2, with D tentatively TRBD2 (7 bases). This CDR3 has 13 residues. V lost 7 bases, J lost 7 bases, and 17 bases lay in between. The germline gives CDR1 SGHTA, CDR2 FQGNSA. The full variable domain, completed using reference TRBV7-2 and TRBJ2-7, is GAGVSQSPSNKVTEKGKDVELRCDPISGHTALYWYRQSLGQGLEFLIYFQGNSAPDKSGLPSDRFSAERTGGSVSTLTIQRTQQEDSAVYLCASTGGYPGEQYFGPGTRLTVT.

This chain links TRBV19 with TRBJ2-7; D ambiguous. Germline V gives CDR1 LNHDA, CDR2 SQIVND (reference sequence). The CDR3 has 16 residues. V was trimmed by 3 bases and J by 3 bases, leaving 18 bases between them. The CDR3 region is CASSISLAAHNYEQYF. The CDR3 region has the DNA TGTGCCAGTAGTATCTCCTTGGCAGCGCACAACTACGAGCAGTACTTC.

The rearrangement joins TRBV30 to TRBJ2-2; no clear D. The ends were cut back, 5 bases at V and 6 bases at J, with 4 bases in the middle. The germline gives CDR1 GTSNPN, CDR2 SVGIG (reference sequence). This CDR3 contains 10 residues. CDR3 nucleotide sequence: TGTGCCTGGCTAGCCGGGGAGCTGTTTTTT. Translation: CAWLAGELFF.

The V and J genes are TRBV7-2 and TRBJ2-5; D is perhaps TRBD2 (6 bases). Germline values: CDR1 SGHTA, CDR2 FQGNSA. Trimming stripped 3 bases from V and 1 base from J, with 9 bases between. The CDR3 runs 14 residues. The CDR3 nucleotides are TGTGCCAGCAGCTTTCTCGGGGGCCAAGAGACCCAGTACTTC. It specifies CASSFLGGQETQYF.

The gene calls are TRBV27 and TRBJ2-3; 8 bases map to TRBD1. The CDR3 is 15 residues long. Per the germline V gene, CDR1 is MNHEY and CDR2 is SMNVEV (reference sequence). With 10 bases clipped from V and 6 bases from J, the junction kept 15 bases outside the gene matches. CDR3 bases: TGTGCCACCTCGACGGACAGGGACCCCTCGGATACGCAGTATTTT. Translating it yields CATSTDRDPSDTQYF.

This chain links TRBV29-1 with TRBJ2-3; D is uncertain. The CDR3 runs to 13 residues. Deletions cut 1 base from V and 8 bases from J, with 13 bases between. Looked up from germline, CDR1 is SQVTM and CDR2 is ANQGSEA. CDR3 protein: CSVEALRRGTQYF. The CDR3 nucleotides are TGCAGCGTTGAAGCCCTACGGAGAGGTACGCAGTATTTT.

The chain couples TRBV18 to TRBJ2-1; the D is unclear. The CDR3 is 12 amino acids. V was cut by 0 bases and J by 8 bases, with 5 bases left in between. CDR1 and CDR2 (germline): KGHSH, LQKENI. DNA of the CDR3: TGTGCCAGCTCACCACCTAACTATGAGCAGTTCTTC. Protein product: CASSPPNYEQFF.

The chain links TRBV5-1 to TRBJ2-1; 8 bases are a match to TRBD1. V lost 4 bases, J lost 2 bases, and 5 bases stayed unmatched. Looked up from germline, CDR1 is SGHRS and CDR2 is YFSETQ. This CDR3 has 15 residues. The chain's CDR3 is CASSIGQGTYNEQFF. DNA of the CDR3: TGCGCCAGCAGCATCGGACAGGGAACCTACAATGAGCAGTTCTTC.

The rearrangement uses TRBV25-1 and TRBJ1-2; D is possibly TRBD1 (6 bases). The germline V gene has CDR1 MGHDK and CDR2 SYGVNS. V was clipped by 5 bases and J by 7 bases, with 17 bases between them. This CDR3 contains 14 residues. CDR3 loop: CASSSQGSSGGYTF. CDR3 nucleotide sequence: TGTGCCAGCAGTTCACAGGGCTCGAGCGGTGGCTACACCTTC.

The CDR3 spells CASSSSGELTGELFF. The CDR3 DNA is TGTGCCAGCAGTTCCTCCGGGGAATTAACTGGGGAGCTGTTTTTT. The chain has TRBV6-5 and TRBJ2-2, with D perhaps TRBD2 (5 bases). CDR1 MNHEY and CDR2 SVGAGI come from the germline V gene. CDR3 size: 15 residues. The V end lost 4 bases, the J end lost 8 bases, and 17 bases lay between the germline ends.

This sequence joins TRBV9 and TRBJ2-3, with 11 bases that match TRBD2. CDR1 SGDLS and CDR2 YYNGEE come from the germline V gene. V trimming: 3 bases; J trimming: 0 bases; junction bases outside the gene matches: 3. The CDR3 covers 16 residues. The CDR3 loop is CASSGGLAASTDTQYF. The CDR3 DNA sequence: TGTGCCAGCAGCGGGGGACTAGCGGCTAGCACAGATACGCAGTATTTT.

Concerning this clone: This may be a read error: a much more frequent sequence differs by one nucleotide. CDR3 nucleotide sequence: TGCGCCCCCACCCACGACTCCCGGGAGAACTATGGCTACACCTTC. Its translation is CAPTHDSRENYGYTF. This sequence joins TRBV4-1 and TRBJ1-2; D not resolved. CDR3 length: 15 residues. The germline V gene encodes CDR1 MGHRA and CDR2 YSYEKL. V lost 11 bases and J lost 2, with 21 bases in between.

V and J are TRBV28 and TRBJ1-1; 7 positions agree with TRBD1. This CDR3 region has 16 residues. Germline CDR1 reads MDHEN; CDR2 reads SYDVKM. V shed 2 bases and J 8 bases; nucleotides not matched to a gene: 14. The CDR3 DNA reads TGTGCCAGCAGTTTAGAGGGGGCGAGGTCCGCGGGAGAAGCTTTCTTT. Protein product: CASSLEGARSAGEAFF.

This clone appeared a single time. This chain joins TRBV4-1 and TRBJ2-3; D is possibly TRBD2 (6 bases). The germline V gene has CDR1 MGHRA and CDR2 YSYEKL. The CDR3 covers 16 residues. Trimming pared 4 bases from V and 0 bases from J, leaving 14 bases between. In DNA, the CDR3 is TGCGCCAGCAGCCCCGGGGGAACCTCGAGCACAGATACGCAGTATTTT. Translating it yields CASSPGGTSSTDTQYF.

This chain connects TRBV7-6 to TRBJ2-3; 8 bases are a match to TRBD2. Germline lookup yields CDR1 SGHVS and CDR2 FNYEAQ. This CDR3 region has 16 residues. Germline trimming cut 2 bases from V and 2 bases from J; bases unmatched to any gene: 6. As DNA, the CDR3 is TGTGCCAGCAGCTTATTAACGGGGGGGCCCACAGATACGCAGTATTTT. Residues: CASSLLTGGPTDTQYF.

The chain is built from TRBV29-1 and TRBJ1-3; a possible D gene is TRBD1 (6 bases). The germline V and J ends were trimmed by 6 bases and 1 base, with 19 bases remaining between them. CDR1 is SQVTM, CDR2 ANQGSEA, per germline. The CDR3 covers 16 residues. CDR3 nucleotide sequence: TGCAGCGTCGCTTACTCCAGGGGAGCGTCTGGAAACACCATATATTTT. Translating gives CSVAYSRGASGNTIYF.

The rearrangement joins TRBV5-1 to TRBJ2-1; D possibly corresponds to TRBD1 (6 bases). The germline gives CDR1 SGHRS, CDR2 YFSETQ. This CDR3 comprises 14 residues. The germline V and J ends were trimmed by 6 bases and 4 bases, with 14 bases remaining between them. This chain's CDR3 is CASNAGDRYNEQFF. The DNA for the CDR3 is TGCGCCAGCAACGCAGGGGATAGATACAATGAGCAGTTCTTC.

This clone was found once. The chain combines TRBV19 with TRBJ1-5; D not certain. With 3 bases removed from V and 4 bases from J, the gap between germline ends came to 7 bases. From germline, CDR1 is LNHDA and CDR2 SQIVND (reference sequence). This CDR3 is built from 13 residues. The CDR3 DNA is TGTGCCAGTAGTATGGGAGGAAATCAGCCCCAGCATTTT. It codes for CASSMGGNQPQHF.

This clone was found once. The chain is built from TRBV24-1 and TRBJ2-5; a possible D gene is TRBD1 (6 bases). The CDR3 extends over 15 amino acids. CDR1 KGHDR and CDR2 SFDVKD come from the germline V gene. V was cut by 5 bases and J by 5 bases, with 17 bases left in between. DNA of the CDR3: TGTGCCACCAGTGTCGGGACACCCTTGGGGGAGACCCAGTACTTC. This translates into CATSVGTPLGETQYF.

This clone has more than one count but fewer than ten. This chain uses TRBV6-5 with TRBJ1-5, with 8 bases fitting TRBD1. This CDR3 is built from 15 residues. Germline V gives CDR1 MNHEY, CDR2 SVGAGI. V was clipped by 6 bases and J by 2 bases; unmatched bases: 6. CDR3 region: CASRKQGGGNQPQHF. CDR3 sequence (DNA): TGTGCCAGCAGGAAACAGGGGGGAGGCAATCAGCCCCAGCATTTT.

This chain joins TRBV6-2 or TRBV6-3 and TRBJ1-3, with D perhaps TRBD1 (6 bases). The CDR3 has 15 residues. V lost 5 bases, J lost 3 bases, and 14 bases lay in between. CDR1 is MNHEY, CDR2 SVGEGT, per germline. Written as DNA, the CDR3 is TGTGCCAGCAGTGACCTGCAGGGGAATGGAAACACCATATATTTT. It specifies CASSDLQGNGNTIYF.

This chain connects TRBV27 to TRBJ2-1; no definite D call. V gave up 6 bases and J gave up 3 bases, with 15 bases separating them. The CDR3 has 15 amino acids. The germline V gene encodes CDR1 MNHEY and CDR2 SMNVEV (reference sequence). In DNA form, the CDR3 reads TGTGCCAGCAGGAGGAGCCTAAAATTCTACAATGAGCAGTTCTTC. This translates into CASRRSLKFYNEQFF.

This clone was detected only once. This chain links TRBV5-4 with TRBJ1-4; D unresolved. CDR3 size: 15 residues. The germline V and J ends were trimmed by 0 bases and 6 bases, with 12 bases remaining between them. Looked up from germline, CDR1 is SGHNT and CDR2 is YYREEE (reference sequence). Here the CDR3 reads CASSLGAGSYEKLFF. The CDR3 DNA reads TGTGCCAGCAGCTTGGGGGCGGGAAGTTATGAAAAACTGTTTTTT.

This chain uses TRBV5-1 with TRBJ1-1, with a possible D match to TRBD1 (6 bases). The V and J ends lost 0 bases and 4 bases respectively, with 25 bases between them. Germline V CDR1 and CDR2: SGHRS, YFSETQ. The CDR3 has 19 residues. The CDR3 coding sequence is TGCGCCAGCAGCTTGGCGCTGGGCAGGGGAAGGGACAAAGGCACTGAAGCTTTCTTT. Translated, it gives CASSLALGRGRDKGTEAFF.

The chain combines TRBV2 with TRBJ1-3; weak D call: TRBD1 (6 bases). The V end was cut by 8 bases, the J end by 2 bases, with 10 bases between. CDR1 and CDR2 (germline): SNHLY, FYNNEI. The CDR3 spans 13 residues. DNA of the CDR3: TGTGCCAGCTTACAGGGTGCTGGAAACACCATATATTTT. Its protein is CASLQGAGNTIYF.

This chain connects TRBV10-1 to TRBJ2-1; TRBD2 aligns across 8 bases. V trimming: 4 bases; J trimming: 8 bases; junction bases outside the gene matches: 10. The germline V gene has CDR1 WNHNN and CDR2 SYGVQD (reference sequence). The length of the CDR3 is 15 residues. The CDR3 nucleotides read TGCGCCAGCAGTGCACAGACAGCGGGGGCTGATGAGCAGTTCTTC. Its protein is CASSAQTAGADEQFF.